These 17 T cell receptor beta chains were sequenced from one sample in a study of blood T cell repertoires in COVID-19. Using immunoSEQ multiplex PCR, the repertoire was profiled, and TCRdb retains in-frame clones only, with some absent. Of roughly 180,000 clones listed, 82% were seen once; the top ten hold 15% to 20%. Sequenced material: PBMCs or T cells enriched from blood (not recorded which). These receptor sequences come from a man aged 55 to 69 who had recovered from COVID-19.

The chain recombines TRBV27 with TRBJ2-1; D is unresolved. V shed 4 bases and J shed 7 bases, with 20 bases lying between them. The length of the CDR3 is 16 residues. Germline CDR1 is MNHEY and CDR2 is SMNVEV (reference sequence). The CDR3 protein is CASSSPAHGAGNEQFF. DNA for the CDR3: TGTGCCAGCAGTTCCCCGGCGCACGGTGCAGGAAATGAGCAGTTCTTC.

CDR3 sequence reads: CASSYLDRAFF. The CDR3 DNA reads as TGTGCCAGCAGTTACCTTGATCGGGCTTTCTTT. This chain uses TRBV6-5 with TRBJ1-1, with unresolved D. The V and J ends lost 2 bases and 11 bases respectively, with 9 bases between them. The length of the CDR3 is 11 residues. Germline-derived CDR1 and CDR2 are MNHEY and SVGAGI.

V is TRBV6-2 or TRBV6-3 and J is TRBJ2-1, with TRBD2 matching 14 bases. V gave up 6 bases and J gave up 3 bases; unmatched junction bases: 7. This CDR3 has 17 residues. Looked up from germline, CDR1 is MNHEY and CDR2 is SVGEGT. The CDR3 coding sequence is TGTGCCAGCAGCCAACCGGGACTAGCGGGGGACTACAATGAGCAGTTCTTC. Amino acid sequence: CASSQPGLAGDYNEQFF.

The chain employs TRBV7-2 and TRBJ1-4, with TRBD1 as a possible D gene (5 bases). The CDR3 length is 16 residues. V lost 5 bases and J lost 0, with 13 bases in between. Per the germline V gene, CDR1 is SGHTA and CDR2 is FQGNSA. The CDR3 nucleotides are TGTGCCAGCAGCCTCAGGGCTCGTGCAACTAATGAAAAACTGTTTTTT. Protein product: CASSLRARATNEKLFF.

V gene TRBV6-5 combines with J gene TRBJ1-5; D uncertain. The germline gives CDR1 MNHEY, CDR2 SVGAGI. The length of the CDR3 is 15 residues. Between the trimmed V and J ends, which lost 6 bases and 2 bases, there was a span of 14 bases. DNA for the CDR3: TGTGCCAGCAGATTTAATAGCTTGGGCAATCAGCCCCAGCATTTT. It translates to CASRFNSLGNQPQHF.

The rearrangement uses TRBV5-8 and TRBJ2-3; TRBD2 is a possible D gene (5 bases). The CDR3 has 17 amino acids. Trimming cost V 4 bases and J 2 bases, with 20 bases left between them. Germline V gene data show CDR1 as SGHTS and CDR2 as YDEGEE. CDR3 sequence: CASSPNAGLIYTDTQYF. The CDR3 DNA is TGTGCCAGCAGCCCTAATGCGGGCCTGATTTACACAGATACGCAGTATTTT.

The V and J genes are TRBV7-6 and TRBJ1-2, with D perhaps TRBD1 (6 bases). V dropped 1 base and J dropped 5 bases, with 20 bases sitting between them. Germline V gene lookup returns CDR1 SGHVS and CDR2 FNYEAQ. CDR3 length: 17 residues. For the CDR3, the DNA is TGTGCCAGCAGCTTAGATGGAGGGGGGGTTGCCCATTATGGCTACACCTTC. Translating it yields CASSLDGGGVAHYGYTF. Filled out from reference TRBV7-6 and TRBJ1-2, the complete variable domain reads GAGVSQSPRYKVTKRGQDVALRCDPISGHVSLYWYRQALGQGPEFLTYFNYEAQQDKSGLPNDRFSAERPEGSISTLTIQRTEQRDSAMYRCASSLDGGGVAHYGYTFGSGTRLTVV.

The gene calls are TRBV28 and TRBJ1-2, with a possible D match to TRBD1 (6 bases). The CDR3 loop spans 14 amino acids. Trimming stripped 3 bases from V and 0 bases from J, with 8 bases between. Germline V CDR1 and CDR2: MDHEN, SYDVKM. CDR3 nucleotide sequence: TGTGCCAGCAGTTTCACAGGGTCTAACTATGGCTACACCTTC. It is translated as CASSFTGSNYGYTF.

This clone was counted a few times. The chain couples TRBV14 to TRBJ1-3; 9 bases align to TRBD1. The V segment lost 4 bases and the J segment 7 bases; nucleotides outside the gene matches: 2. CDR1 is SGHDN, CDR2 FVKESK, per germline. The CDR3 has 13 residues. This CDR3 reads CASSLGQGNTIYF. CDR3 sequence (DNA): TGTGCCAGCAGCCTGGGACAGGGCAACACCATATATTTT.

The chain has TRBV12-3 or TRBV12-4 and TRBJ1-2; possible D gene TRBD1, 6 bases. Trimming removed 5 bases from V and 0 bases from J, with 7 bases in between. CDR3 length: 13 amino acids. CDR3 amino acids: CASSRTANYGYTF. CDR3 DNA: TGTGCCAGCAGTCGGACAGCTAACTATGGCTACACCTTC.

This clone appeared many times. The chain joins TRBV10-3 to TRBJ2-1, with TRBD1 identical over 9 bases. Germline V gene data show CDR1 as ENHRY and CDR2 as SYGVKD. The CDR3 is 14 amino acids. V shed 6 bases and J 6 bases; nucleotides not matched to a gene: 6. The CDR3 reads CAISGTGPSNEQFF. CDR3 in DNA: TGTGCCATCAGCGGGACAGGGCCTAGCAATGAGCAGTTCTTC.

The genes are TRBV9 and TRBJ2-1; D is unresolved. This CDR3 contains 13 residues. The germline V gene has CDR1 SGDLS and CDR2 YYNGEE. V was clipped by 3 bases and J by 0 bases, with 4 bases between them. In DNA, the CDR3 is TGTGCCAGCAGCGGCGTCTCCTACAATGAGCAGTTCTTC. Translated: CASSGVSYNEQFF.

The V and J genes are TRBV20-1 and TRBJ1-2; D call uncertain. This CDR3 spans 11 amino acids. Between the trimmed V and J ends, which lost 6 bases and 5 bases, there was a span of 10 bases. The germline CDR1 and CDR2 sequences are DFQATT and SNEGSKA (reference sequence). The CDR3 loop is CSALEGYGYTF. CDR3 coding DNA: TGCAGTGCCCTCGAGGGATATGGCTACACCTTC.

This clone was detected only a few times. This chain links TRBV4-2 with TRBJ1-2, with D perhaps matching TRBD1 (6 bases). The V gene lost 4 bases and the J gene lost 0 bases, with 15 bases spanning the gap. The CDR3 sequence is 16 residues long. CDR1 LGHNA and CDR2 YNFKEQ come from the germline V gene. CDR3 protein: CASSRETGSTNYGYTF. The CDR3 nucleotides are TGTGCCAGCAGCCGGGAGACAGGAAGCACTAACTATGGCTACACCTTC.

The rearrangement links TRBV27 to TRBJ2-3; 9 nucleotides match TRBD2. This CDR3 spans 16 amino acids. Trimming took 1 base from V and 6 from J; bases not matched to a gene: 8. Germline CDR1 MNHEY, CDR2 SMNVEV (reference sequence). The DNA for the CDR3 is TGTGCCAGCAGTTTATTCTCGCTAGCGGGAATGGATACGCAGTATTTT. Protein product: CASSLFSLAGMDTQYF.

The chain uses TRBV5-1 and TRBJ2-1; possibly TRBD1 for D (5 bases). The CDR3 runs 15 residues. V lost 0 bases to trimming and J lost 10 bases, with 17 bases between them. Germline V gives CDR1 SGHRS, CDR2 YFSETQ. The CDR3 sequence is CASSLDQGVGFEQFF. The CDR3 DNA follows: TGCGCCAGCAGCTTGGATCAGGGTGTAGGATTCGAGCAGTTCTTC.

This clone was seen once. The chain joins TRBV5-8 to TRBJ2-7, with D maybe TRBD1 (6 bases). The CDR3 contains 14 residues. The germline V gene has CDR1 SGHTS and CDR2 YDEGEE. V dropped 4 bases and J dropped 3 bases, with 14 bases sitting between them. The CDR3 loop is CASSGRDTIYEQYF. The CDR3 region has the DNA TGTGCCAGCAGCGGCCGGGACACGATCTACGAGCAGTACTTC.